This section outlines one TCR beta chain sequence together with its context. Its antigen remains unidentified. This sample was taken from a study of T-cell memory formation after mild COVID-19. Study-wide points: Clones shrinking between day 15 and 85 showed a balanced CD4/CD8 split, and those that grew later tilted toward CD4+. CD4+ contracting clones were found mainly in CM and EM, and CD8+ ones in EMRA. Some SARS-CoV-2-responding clones were already detected in memory before infection.

TCR alpha and TCR beta cDNA libraries carrying sample barcodes and UMIs were produced by 5'RACE using constant-segment primers. Each CDR3 protein is one row after TCRdb ran MiXCR on the 5' RACE reads. The repertoire holds about 390,000 distinct CDR3 sequences, with about a sixth as singletons. Sequencing was performed on PBMCs or a T cell subset sorted from them (not recorded which). The receptor was derived from a man between 18 and 29 years old who had mild COVID-19 (a few samples of this study predate the infection). Cell type and time point are not known.

CDR3: CSVEALAGPRSYEQYF. CDR3 bases: TGCAGCGTTGAGGCACTAGCGGGGCCCAGGTCCTACGAGCAGTACTTC. V is TRBV29-1 and J is TRBJ2-7, with 10 bases fitting TRBD2. Germline assignment: CDR1 SQVTM and CDR2 ANQGSEA. This CDR3 contains 16 residues. Unmatched junction bases numbered 9, after V lost 3 bases and J lost 1 base.